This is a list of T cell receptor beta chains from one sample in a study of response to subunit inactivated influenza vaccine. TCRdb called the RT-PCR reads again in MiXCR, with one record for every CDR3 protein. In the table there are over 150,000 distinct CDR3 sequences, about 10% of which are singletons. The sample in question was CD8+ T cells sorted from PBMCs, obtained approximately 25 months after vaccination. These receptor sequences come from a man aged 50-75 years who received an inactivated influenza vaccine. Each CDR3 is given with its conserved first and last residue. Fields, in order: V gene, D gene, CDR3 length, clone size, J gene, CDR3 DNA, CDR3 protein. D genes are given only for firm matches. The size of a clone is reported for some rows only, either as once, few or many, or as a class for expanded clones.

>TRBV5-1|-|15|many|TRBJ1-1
TGCGCCAGCAGCTTGGTAGGTGCGACAGTAACTGAAGCTTTCTTT
CASSLVGATVTEAFF
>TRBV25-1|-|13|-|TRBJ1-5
TGTGCCAGCAGCGGGGGGCCCAATCAGCCCCAGCATTTT
CASSGGPNQPQHF
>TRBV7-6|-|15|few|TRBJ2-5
TGTGCCAGCAGCTTAGGGCAGCTGTACCAAGAGACCCAGTACTTC
CASSLGQLYQETQYF
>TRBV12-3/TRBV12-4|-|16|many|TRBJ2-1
TGTGCCAGCAGCCTACCAATTGGTGGCTCCTACAATGAGCAGTTCTTC
CASSLPIGGSYNEQFF
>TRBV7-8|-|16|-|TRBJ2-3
TGTGCCAGCAGCCAGACCGGGACTGGGCCCCTCCTAAGGCAGTATTTT
CASSQTGTGPLLRQYF
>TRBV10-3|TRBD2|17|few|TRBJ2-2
TGTGCCATCAGTGAGCGACTAGCGGGGGTATCCACCGGGGAGCTGTTTTTT
CAISERLAGVSTGELFF
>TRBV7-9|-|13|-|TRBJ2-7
TGTGCCAGCAGCCCGACAGAAGCCTACGAGCAGTACTTC
CASSPTEAYEQYF
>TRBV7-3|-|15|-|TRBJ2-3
TGTGCCAGCAGCCCAGGGGGGCGGGCCACAGATACGCAGTATTTT
CASSPGGRATDTQYF
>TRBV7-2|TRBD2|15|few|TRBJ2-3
TGTGCCAGCATCCAAGCGGGACTACTCACAGATACGCAGTATTTT
CASIQAGLLTDTQYF
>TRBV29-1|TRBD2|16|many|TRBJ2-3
TGCAGCGTTGAAGATTTTAAGGAGACTAGCGGAGATACGCAGTATTTT
CSVEDFKETSGDTQYF
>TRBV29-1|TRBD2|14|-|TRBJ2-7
TGCAGCGTTGGGGCTAGCGGGATCCCCTACGAGCAGTACTTC
CSVGASGIPYEQYF
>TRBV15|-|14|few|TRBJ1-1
TGTGCCACCAGCAGAGTTGGGGGTTACACTGAAGCTTTCTTT
CATSRVGGYTEAFF
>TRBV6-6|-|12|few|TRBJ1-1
TGTGCCAGCAGTCCACAGGACACTGAAGCTTTCTTT
CASSPQDTEAFF
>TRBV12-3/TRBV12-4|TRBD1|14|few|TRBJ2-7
TGTGCCAGCAGTTTCGGGGGACAGGGCTACGAGCAGTACTTC
CASSFGGQGYEQYF
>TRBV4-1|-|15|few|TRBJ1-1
TGCGCCAGCAGCCAAGGTCAAGGTCTGAACACTGAAGCTTTCTTT
CASSQGQGLNTEAFF
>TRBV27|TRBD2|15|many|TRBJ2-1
TGTGCCAGCGGCATTTGGCGGGAGAGAAGGCATGAGCAGTTCTTC
CASGIWRERRHEQFF
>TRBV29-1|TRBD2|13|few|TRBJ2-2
TGCAGCGTGGGGGGGACGACCACCGGGGAGCTGTTTTTT
CSVGGTTTGELFF
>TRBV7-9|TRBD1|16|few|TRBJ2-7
TGTGCCAGCAGCTTAGGTGCTTGGGGACAGGGCTACGAGCAGTACTTC
CASSLGAWGQGYEQYF
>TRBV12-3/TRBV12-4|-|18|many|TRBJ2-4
TGTGCCAGCAGTGCACACAAATTCAGACAGCTAGCCAAAAACATTCAGTACTTC
CASSAHKFRQLAKNIQYF
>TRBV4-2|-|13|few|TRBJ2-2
TGTGCCAGCAGCCAAGCGTCCATCGGGGAGCTGTTTTTT
CASSQASIGELFF
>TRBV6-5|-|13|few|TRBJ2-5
TGTGCCAGCAGTTACTTGGGGGAAGAGACCCAGTACTTC
CASSYLGEETQYF
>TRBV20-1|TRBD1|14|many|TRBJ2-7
TGCAGTGCTACAAGACAGGGCCATTCCTACGAGCAGTACTTC
CSATRQGHSYEQYF
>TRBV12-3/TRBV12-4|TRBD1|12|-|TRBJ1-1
TGTGCCAGCAGTCTTCGGGACAGTGAAGCTTTCTTT
CASSLRDSEAFF
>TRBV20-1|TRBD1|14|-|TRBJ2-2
TGCAGTGCTGCAGGGGGCGCGGGCACCGGGGAGCTGTTTTTT
CSAAGGAGTGELFF
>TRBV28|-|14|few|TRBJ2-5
TGTGCCAGCAGTTTAAGACTAGGGGGAGAGACCCAGTACTTC
CASSLRLGGETQYF
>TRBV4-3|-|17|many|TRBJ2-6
TGCGCCAGCAGCCAAGACAGTACCGCCTCTGGGGCCAACGTCCTGACTTTC
CASSQDSTASGANVLTF
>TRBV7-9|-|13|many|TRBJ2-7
TGTGCCAGCAGCCCCACCTCCTTCCACGAGCAGTACTTC
CASSPTSFHEQYF
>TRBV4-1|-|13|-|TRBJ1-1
TGCGCCAGCGCCAGGACCGTTAACACTGAAGCTTTCTTT
CASARTVNTEAFF
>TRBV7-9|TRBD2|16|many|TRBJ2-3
TGTGCCAGCAGCTCACTAGCGGGGGCCTTCACAGATACGCAGTATTTT
CASSSLAGAFTDTQYF
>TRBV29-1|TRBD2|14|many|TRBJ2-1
TGCAGCGTAATACTAGCGGAGAAAATCAATGAGCAGTTCTTC
CSVILAEKINEQFF
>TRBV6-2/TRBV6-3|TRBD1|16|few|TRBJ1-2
TGTGCCAGCAGTTACTCGAGGACAGGGGGTAACTATGGCTACACCTTC
CASSYSRTGGNYGYTF